This TCR beta chain was identified in a study of control samples from healthy donors and cancer patients. Sequenced by immunoSEQ multiplex PCR; TCRdb stores in-frame clones only, minus some. The repertoire has more than 100,000 clones, over 75% of them found once; the top ten carry 2% to 2.5%. Germline V gene sequence: CDR1 SNHLY, CDR2 FYNNEI. CDR3 size: 17 residues. V was pared by 5 bases and J by 7 bases, with 23 bases between. The source of this sequence is a young man in good health. This chain uses TRBV2 with TRBJ2-2, with unresolved D. Source material: blood. CDR3 loop: CASSHLKYDNPVGELFF. CDR3 in DNA: TGTGCCAGCAGTCATTTAAAGTATGACAACCCTGTCGGGGAGCTGTTTTTT.